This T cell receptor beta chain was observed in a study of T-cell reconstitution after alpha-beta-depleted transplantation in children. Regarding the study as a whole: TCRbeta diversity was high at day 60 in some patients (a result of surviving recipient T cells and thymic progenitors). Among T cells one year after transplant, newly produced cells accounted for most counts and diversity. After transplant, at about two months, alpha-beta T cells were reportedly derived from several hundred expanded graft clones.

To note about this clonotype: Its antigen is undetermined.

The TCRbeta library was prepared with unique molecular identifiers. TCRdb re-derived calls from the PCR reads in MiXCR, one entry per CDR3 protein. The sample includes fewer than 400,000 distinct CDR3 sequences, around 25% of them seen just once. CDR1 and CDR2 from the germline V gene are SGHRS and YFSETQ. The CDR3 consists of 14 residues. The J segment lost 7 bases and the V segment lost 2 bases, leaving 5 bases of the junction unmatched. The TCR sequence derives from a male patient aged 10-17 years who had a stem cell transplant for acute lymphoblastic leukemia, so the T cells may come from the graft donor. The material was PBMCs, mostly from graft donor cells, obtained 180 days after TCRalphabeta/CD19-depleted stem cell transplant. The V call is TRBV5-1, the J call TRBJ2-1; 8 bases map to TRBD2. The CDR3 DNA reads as TGCGCCAGCAGCTTAGCGGGAGTAATGAATGAGCAGTTCTTC. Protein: CASSLAGVMNEQFF.